This TCR beta chain originates from a study of technical replicates of blood from a few donors. TCRdb keeps only in-frame clones here, not all; method: immunoSEQ multiplex PCR. The sample carries tens of thousands of clones, 90% to 95% recorded once. Per germline, CDR1 LGHNA and CDR2 YSLEER. The CDR3 spans 16 residues. The J segment lost 2 bases and the V segment lost 1 base, leaving 5 bases of the junction unmatched. The sequenced sample was PBMCs. The TCR originated in a human donor in good health. Some clones in this sample may be carry-over from other donors' samples. The V gene is TRBV4-3, the J gene TRBJ2-7, with TRBD1 matching over 10 bases. CDR3 residues: CASSQGDRGSPYEQYF. The CDR3 DNA follows: TGCGCCAGCAGCCAAGGGGACAGGGGATCCCCCTACGAGCAGTACTTC.